The 5 T cell receptor beta chains below all came from one sample that was sequenced in a study of vaccination and CD4 T cells after COVID-19. Sequencing of the DNA from cultured CD4+ T cells was carried out with the Oncomine TCR Beta short-read assay. MiXCR, applied by TCRdb to the PCR reads, yields one record per CDR3 protein. The sample yields approximately 15,000 distinct CDR3 sequences, over 60% seen once. These TCRs are of unknown antigen specificity. The treatment was: approximately 9-day PBMC culture with coronavirus spike peptide pools or control peptides (ViraFEST assay). The sample taken for sequencing was CD4+ T cells from blood, cultured in vitro. The source is a human donor who had recovered from COVID-19.

The chain has TRBV2 and TRBJ2-1; TRBD2 aligns across 16 bases. CDR1 is SNHLY, CDR2 FYNNEI, per germline. This CDR3 has 16 amino acids. Germline trimming cut 8 bases from V and 8 bases from J; bases unmatched to any gene: 9. The CDR3 loop reads CASPRGTSGRAHEQFF. The CDR3 DNA reads as TGTGCCAGCCCAAGGGGGACTAGCGGGAGGGCCCATGAGCAGTTCTTC.

The rearrangement links TRBV12-3 or TRBV12-4 to TRBJ1-1; D remains ambiguous. There are 14 residues in the CDR3. The V end lost 7 bases, the J end lost 6 bases, and 18 bases lay between the germline ends. The DNA of the CDR3 is TGTGCCAGCACTCCGGGGAGGAAAGGCCCTGAAGCTTTCTTT. Protein sequence: CASTPGRKGPEAFF.

A few counts support this clonotype. The chain uses TRBV20-1 and TRBJ1-2; 9 bases match TRBD1. Looked up from germline, CDR1 is DFQATT and CDR2 is SNEGSKA (reference sequence). With V trimmed by 4 bases and J by 8 bases, 8 bases remained unmatched. The CDR3 is 13 residues long. DNA of the CDR3: TGCAGTGCTAACAACAGGGGGCAGGGGGGCTACACCTTC. It translates to CSANNRGQGGYTF.

The chain joins TRBV7-9 to TRBJ2-5, with TRBD2 as a possible D gene (6 bases). The CDR3 length is 13 residues. Germline assignment: CDR1 SEHNR and CDR2 FQNEAQ (reference sequence). V lost 5 bases to trimming and J lost 9 bases, with 16 bases between them. CDR3 in DNA: TGTGCCAGCAGCCCCGGATGGGGGGAGGCCCAGTACTTC. As protein: CASSPGWGEAQYF.

This rearrangement joins TRBV30 to TRBJ1-1; 8 positions agree with TRBD1. V dropped 3 bases and J dropped 0; count of bases not matched to a gene: 3. The germline CDR1 and CDR2 sequences are GTSNPN and SVGIG (reference sequence). There are 14 residues in the CDR3. The CDR3 sequence: CAWRADRVNTEAFF. In nucleotides, the CDR3 is TGTGCCTGGAGGGCGGACAGGGTGAACACTGAAGCTTTCTTT.